This T cell receptor (beta chain) was identified during a study of human T cells and chemical hapten exposure. Whole-study context: The cohort included alopecia areata under or over 50% scalp, totalis and universalis. Study conclusions and caveats: Since the donors had alopecia, their immune response may not be the same as that of healthy people.

This CDR3 has 16 residues. The V gene's germline CDR1 is MDHEN and CDR2 SYDVKM. Trimming removed 3 bases from V and 0 bases from J, with 14 bases in between. Time point noted: pre-sensitization, week 0. The treatment: therapeutic diphenylcyclopropenone sensitization with weekly scalp DPC. In regard to this clonotype: The antigen is unknown.

TCRdb recomputed calls from the RACE reads with MiXCR, one row per CDR3 protein. The sample has about 110,000 distinct CDR3 sequences, about 12% seen once. The sample here was whole blood, taken in connection with sensitization to the hapten diphenylcyclopropenone (DPC). The rearrangement links TRBV28 to TRBJ1-1; a weak D match, TRBD1 (5 bases). This sequence was found in a woman between 45 and 65 years old with alopecia areata. Some clones in this sample may be carry-over from other donors' samples. CDR3 sequence (DNA): TGTGCCAGCAGTTTGGCGCAGGGTAAAATGAACACTGAAGCTTTCTTT. Protein sequence: CASSLAQGKMNTEAFF.